The rows below give T cell receptor beta chains drawn from one sample of a study of cytomegalovirus exposure and HLA in healthy donors. Some clones are missing from TCRdb's copy, which holds only in-frame ones; the method was immunoSEQ multiplex PCR. In the table there are 100,000 to 150,000 clones, roughly a tenth of which are singletons. Sequences were obtained from PBMCs. These receptors all come from a woman aged 18-29 years in good health and CMV-seropositive. Each CDR3 is given with its conserved first and last residue. Fields, in order: D gene, J gene, clone size, V gene, CDR3 DNA, CDR3 protein. The D gene is left open where the match is weak. Some rows mark clone size as missing; the rest say once, few, many or name a class of expanded clone.

d_call: -; j_call: TRBJ2-5; clone_size: -; v_call: TRBV4-1; cdr3_nt: TGCGCCAGCAGCCCCCTAACCTCCGGGGCCCAGTACTTC; cdr3_aa: CASSPLTSGAQYF
d_call: TRBD1; j_call: TRBJ2-7; clone_size: -; v_call: TRBV2; cdr3_nt: TGTGCCAGCACCAAACCGGGGGGGACAGGGGAGAAGCAGTACTTC; cdr3_aa: CASTKPGGTGEKQYF
d_call: -; j_call: TRBJ1-3; clone_size: -; v_call: TRBV7-9; cdr3_nt: TGTGCCAGCAGCCTAGGACAAGACGGAAACACCATATATTTT; cdr3_aa: CASSLGQDGNTIYF
d_call: TRBD1; j_call: TRBJ1-2; clone_size: few; v_call: TRBV2; cdr3_nt: TGTGCCAGCAGTCAGACAGGGTATGGCTACACCTTC; cdr3_aa: CASSQTGYGYTF
d_call: TRBD1; j_call: TRBJ1-1; clone_size: -; v_call: TRBV9; cdr3_nt: TGTGCCAGCAGCCCCGGGACAGTTCTTACTGAAGCTTTCTTT; cdr3_aa: CASSPGTVLTEAFF
d_call: TRBD1; j_call: TRBJ2-1; clone_size: -; v_call: TRBV30; cdr3_nt: TGTGCCTGGAGTTCGACAGGGGGGAGGAATGAGCAGTTCTTC; cdr3_aa: CAWSSTGGRNEQFF
d_call: TRBD1; j_call: TRBJ1-1; clone_size: -; v_call: TRBV27; cdr3_nt: TGTGCCAGCAGTTTTAATCTCGGACAGGGGGGGACTGGGTCTGAAGCTTTCTTT; cdr3_aa: CASSFNLGQGGTGSEAFF
d_call: -; j_call: TRBJ1-2; clone_size: -; v_call: TRBV29-1; cdr3_nt: TGCAGCGTTGAAGCCACCTACGATGGCTACACCTTC; cdr3_aa: CSVEATYDGYTF
d_call: -; j_call: TRBJ2-1; clone_size: -; v_call: TRBV6-1; cdr3_nt: TGTGCCAGCAGCCGGGAGATAGCGGATGAGCAGTTCTTC; cdr3_aa: CASSREIADEQFF
d_call: -; j_call: TRBJ2-1; clone_size: -; v_call: TRBV7-3; cdr3_nt: TGTGCCAGCAGCTTAAGTGCTACCACGAACAATGAGCAGTTCTTC; cdr3_aa: CASSLSATTNNEQFF
d_call: -; j_call: TRBJ2-1; clone_size: -; v_call: TRBV19; cdr3_nt: TGTGCCAGTAAAATCGGAGCCCGCTCCTACAATGAGCAGTTCTTC; cdr3_aa: CASKIGARSYNEQFF
d_call: TRBD2; j_call: TRBJ2-1; clone_size: -; v_call: TRBV27; cdr3_nt: TGTGCCAGCAGTTCCGGGACTAGCGAAGGGGATGAGCAGTTCTTC; cdr3_aa: CASSSGTSEGDEQFF
d_call: TRBD1; j_call: TRBJ1-1; clone_size: few; v_call: TRBV10-3; cdr3_nt: TGTGCCATCAGTGAGGGGGGGACAGAAGGATTGAACACTGAAGCTTTCTTT; cdr3_aa: CAISEGGTEGLNTEAFF
d_call: TRBD2; j_call: TRBJ2-1; clone_size: -; v_call: TRBV9; cdr3_nt: TGTGCCAGCAGCGTAGGTTTAGCGGGCTTCCTAAGTGGGAATGAGCAGTTCTTC; cdr3_aa: CASSVGLAGFLSGNEQFF